The rows below give T cell receptor beta chains drawn from one sample of a study of type 1 regulatory T cells. TCRdb ran MiXCR on the reads and lists one entry per CDR3 protein. The profile shows under 30,000 distinct CDR3 sequences, about half of them singletons. These receptors' targets are unknown. The sequenced sample was cultured T cells, either the whole culture or a sorted T cell fraction (not recorded which). Receptor source: a human donor in good health. Both conserved end residues are trimmed from each CDR3.

v_call,cdr3_aa
TRBV12-3/TRBV12-4,ASSPPLLGGTQETQY
TRBV6-1,ASSKAVLRTDTQY
TRBV11-2,ASSLGIYNEQF
TRBV5-1,ASSQPGIPNTGELF
TRBV7-9,ASRPKDRGHTEAF
TRBV19,ASIGKNYGYT
TRBV7-9,ASSPDKRHGYT
TRBV11-2,ARRKPGTGAGYT
TRBV5-5,ASSPYSLQDLQY
TRBV27,ASSLRPGTGAPVGTEAF
TRBV4-1,ASSLVSRGATDTQY
TRBV5-1,ASNPGSRISTDTQY
TRBV5-1,ASISARENIQY
TRBV5-1,ASSLGVEGVSSYGYT
TRBV6-5,ASSPGGYHNSPLH
TRBV3-1,ASSQGTSGTDTQY
TRBV11-1,ASSLELAALGNEQF